The subject of this entry is one T cell receptor (beta chain). Its specificity is unknown. Germline V lookup: CDR1 SNHLY, CDR2 FYNNEI. The CDR3 consists of 15 residues. The V and J ends lost 3 bases and 4 bases, in that order; junction bases with no gene match: 5. Naive CD8 populations comprised CD45RO-negative cells positively selected for CCR7, excluding terminally differentiated effector memory CD45RA+ cells. This entry comes from a study of shared clonotypes between healthy human individuals. Whole-study findings and limits: Shared clonotypes across all four donors exceeded non-shared ones in generation probability.

Libraries were prepared by immunoSEQ multiplex PCR; TCRdb keeps only in-frame clonotypes and omits some of them. The table records 800,000 or so clones, about 97% of them present only once. This rearrangement joins TRBV2 to TRBJ1-2; TRBD1 agrees at 10 bases. What was sequenced was naive CD8+ T cells sorted from blood. This clonotype was sampled from a man aged 30 to 39 in good health. This CDR3 reads CASSDRDRGLYGYTF. CDR3 coding DNA: TGTGCCAGCAGTGACCGGGACAGGGGACTCTATGGCTACACCTTC.